This passage covers 3 T cell receptor beta chains from one sample sequenced in a study of CD8+CD57+ T cells in acquired aplastic anemia (dated by TCRdb to between 2017 and 2018). The run used an Illumina HiSeq 2000. TCR beta VDJ combination and CDR3 sequence profiling used genomic DNA as the template. The public reads were quality trimmed at Q25 with fastp and then assembled into clones with MiXCR by TCRdb, keeping productive beta chains. Records with the same CDR3 protein are collapsed into one entry carrying the most frequent genes and DNA. This sample gives about 150,000 distinct CDR3 sequences in total; about 48% of them show up just once. The ten largest clones represent about 12% of the sample. Flow cytometry had shown CD8+CD57+ cell expansion in the patients selected for sequencing. The source material was sorted CD4+, CD8+, or CD8+CD57+ T cells (not recorded which) from PBMCs. The receptor source for this set is a human donor with aplastic anemia.

There are many counts of this clonotype. V is TRBV12-3 or TRBV12-4 and J is TRBJ2-7, with TRBD1 matching 7 bases. V lost 4 bases and J lost 5; bases outside the gene matches: 8. The CDR3 runs to 14 residues. The CDR3 coding sequence is TGTGCCAGCAGTTCAGGGGGTAATTCTAACGAGCAGTACTTC. Translation gives CASSSGGNSNEQYF.

The V and J genes are TRBV7-9 and TRBJ1-6, with a weak D call TRBD1 (6 bases). Germline loops: CDR1 SEHNR, CDR2 FQNEAQ (reference sequence). V lost 5 bases to trimming and J lost 10 bases, with 18 bases between them. There are 15 residues in the CDR3. The CDR3 is CASSPLQGLGSPLHF. CDR3 nucleotide sequence: TGTGCCAGCAGCCCTCTACAGGGCTTGGGCTCACCCCTCCACTTT.

This clonotype was found a few times. V usage is TRBV4-3 and J usage is TRBJ2-7, with 7 bases lining up with TRBD2. V dropped 0 bases and J dropped 4; count of bases not matched to a gene: 9. CDR1 is LGHNA, CDR2 YSLEER, per germline. The CDR3 has 16 residues. In nucleotides, the CDR3 is TGCGCCAGCAGCCAAGAGGGGGGGGTTCCCAGGTACGAGCAGTACTTC. This encodes CASSQEGGVPRYEQYF.